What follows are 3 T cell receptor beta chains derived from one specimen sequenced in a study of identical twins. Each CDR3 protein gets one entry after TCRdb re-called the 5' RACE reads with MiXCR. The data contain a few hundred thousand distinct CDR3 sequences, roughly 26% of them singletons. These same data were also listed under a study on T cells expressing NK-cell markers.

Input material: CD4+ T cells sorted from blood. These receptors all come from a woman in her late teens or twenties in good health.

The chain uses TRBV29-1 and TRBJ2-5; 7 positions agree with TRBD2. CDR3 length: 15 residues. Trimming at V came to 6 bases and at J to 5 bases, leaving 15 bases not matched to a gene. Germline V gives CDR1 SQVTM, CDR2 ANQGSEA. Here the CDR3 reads CSVPRDYPFSETQYF. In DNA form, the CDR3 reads TGCAGCGTCCCCCGGGACTACCCATTTTCCGAGACCCAGTACTTC.

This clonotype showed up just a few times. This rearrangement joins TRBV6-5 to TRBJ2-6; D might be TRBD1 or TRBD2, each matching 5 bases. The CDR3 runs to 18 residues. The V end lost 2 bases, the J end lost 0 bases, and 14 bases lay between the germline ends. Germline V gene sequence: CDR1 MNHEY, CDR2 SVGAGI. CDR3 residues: CASSYQGTLSSGANVLTF. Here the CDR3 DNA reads TGTGCCAGCAGTTACCAAGGGACCTTGAGCTCTGGGGCCAACGTCCTGACTTTC.

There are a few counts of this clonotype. CDR3 in DNA: TGCGCCAGCAGACCCGGGACAGGGGACGAGCAGTACTTC. Translating gives CASRPGTGDEQYF. The chain employs TRBV5-1 and TRBJ2-7, with TRBD1 matching 10 bases. Germline values: CDR1 SGHRS, CDR2 YFSETQ. With V trimmed by 5 bases and J by 5 bases, 4 bases remained unmatched. The CDR3 has 13 amino acids.